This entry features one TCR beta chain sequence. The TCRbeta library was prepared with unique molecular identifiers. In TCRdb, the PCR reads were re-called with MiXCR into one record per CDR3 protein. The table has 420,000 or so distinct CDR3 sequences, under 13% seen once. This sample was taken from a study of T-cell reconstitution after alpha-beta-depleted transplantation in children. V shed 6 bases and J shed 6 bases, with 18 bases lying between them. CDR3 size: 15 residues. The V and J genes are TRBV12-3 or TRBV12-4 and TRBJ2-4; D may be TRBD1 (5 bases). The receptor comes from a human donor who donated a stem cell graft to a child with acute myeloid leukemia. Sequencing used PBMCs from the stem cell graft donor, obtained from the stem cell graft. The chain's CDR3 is CASSSLGGRGNIQYF. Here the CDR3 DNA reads TGTGCCAGCAGCAGCCTTGGCGGTAGGGGAAACATTCAGTACTTC.